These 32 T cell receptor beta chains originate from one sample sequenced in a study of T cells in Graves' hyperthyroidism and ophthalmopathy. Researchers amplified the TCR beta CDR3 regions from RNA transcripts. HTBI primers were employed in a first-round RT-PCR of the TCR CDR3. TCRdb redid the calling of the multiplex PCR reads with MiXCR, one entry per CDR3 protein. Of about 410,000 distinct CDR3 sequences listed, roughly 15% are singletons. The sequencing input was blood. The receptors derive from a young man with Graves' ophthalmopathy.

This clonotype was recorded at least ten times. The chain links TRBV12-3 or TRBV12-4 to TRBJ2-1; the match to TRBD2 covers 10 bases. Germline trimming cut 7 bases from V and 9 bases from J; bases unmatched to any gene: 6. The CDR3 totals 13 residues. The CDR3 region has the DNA TGTGCCAGCAAACTAGCGGGAACGGTTGAGCAGTTCTTC. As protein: CASKLAGTVEQFF.

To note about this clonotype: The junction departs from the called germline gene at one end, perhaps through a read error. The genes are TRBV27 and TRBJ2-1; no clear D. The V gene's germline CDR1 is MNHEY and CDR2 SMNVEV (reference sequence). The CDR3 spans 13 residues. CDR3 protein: CATSDSQSDEQFF. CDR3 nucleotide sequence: TGTGCCACCAGTGATTCGCAGAGTGATGAGCAGTTCTTC.

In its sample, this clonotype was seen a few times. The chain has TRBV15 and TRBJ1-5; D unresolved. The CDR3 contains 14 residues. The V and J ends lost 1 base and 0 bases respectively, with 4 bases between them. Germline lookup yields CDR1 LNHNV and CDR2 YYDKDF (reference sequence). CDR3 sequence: CATSRVSSNQPQHF. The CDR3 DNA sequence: TGTGCCACCAGCAGAGTCAGTAGCAATCAGCCCCAGCATTTT.

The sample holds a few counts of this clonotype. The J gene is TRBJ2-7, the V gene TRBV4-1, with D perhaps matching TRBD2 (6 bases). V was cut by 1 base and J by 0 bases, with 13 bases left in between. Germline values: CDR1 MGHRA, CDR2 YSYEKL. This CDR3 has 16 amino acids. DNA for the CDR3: TGCGCCAGCAGCCAAGGTCGGGGAGGCCCCTCCTACGAGCAGTACTTC. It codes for CASSQGRGGPSYEQYF.

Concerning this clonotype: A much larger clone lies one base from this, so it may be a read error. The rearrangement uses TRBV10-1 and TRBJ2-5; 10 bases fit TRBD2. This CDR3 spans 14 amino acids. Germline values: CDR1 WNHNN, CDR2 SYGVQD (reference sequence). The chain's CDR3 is CAGSDSGGAETQYF. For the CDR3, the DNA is TGCGCCGGCAGTGACAGCGGGGGGGCCGAGACCCAGTACTTC.

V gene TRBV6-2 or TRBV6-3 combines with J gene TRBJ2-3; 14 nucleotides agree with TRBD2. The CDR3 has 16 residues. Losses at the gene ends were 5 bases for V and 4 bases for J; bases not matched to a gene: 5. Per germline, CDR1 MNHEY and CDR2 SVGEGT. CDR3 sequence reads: CASSGGLAGGPDTQYF. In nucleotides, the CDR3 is TGTGCCAGCAGTGGTGGACTAGCGGGGGGCCCAGATACGCAGTATTTT.

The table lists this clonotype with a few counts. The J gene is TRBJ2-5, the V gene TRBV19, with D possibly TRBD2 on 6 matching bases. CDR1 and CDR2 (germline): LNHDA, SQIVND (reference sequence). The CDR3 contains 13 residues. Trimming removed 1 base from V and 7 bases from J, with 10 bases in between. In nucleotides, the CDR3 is TGTGCCAGTAGTATAGGGGGGGACTCGACCCAGTACTTC. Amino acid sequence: CASSIGGDSTQYF.

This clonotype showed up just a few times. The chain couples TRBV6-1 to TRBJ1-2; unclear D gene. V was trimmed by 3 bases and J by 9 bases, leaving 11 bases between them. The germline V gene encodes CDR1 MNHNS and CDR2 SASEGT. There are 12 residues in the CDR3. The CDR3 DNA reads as TGTGCCAGCAGTGAGAGGTCGGAGAGCTACACCTTC. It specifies CASSERSESYTF.

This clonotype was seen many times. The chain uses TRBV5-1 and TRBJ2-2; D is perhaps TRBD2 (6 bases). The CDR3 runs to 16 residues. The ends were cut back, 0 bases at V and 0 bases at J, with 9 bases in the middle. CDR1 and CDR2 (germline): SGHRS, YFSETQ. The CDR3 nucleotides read TGCGCCAGCAGCTTGGCCGGGGGACCGAACACCGGGGAGCTGTTTTTT. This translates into CASSLAGGPNTGELFF.

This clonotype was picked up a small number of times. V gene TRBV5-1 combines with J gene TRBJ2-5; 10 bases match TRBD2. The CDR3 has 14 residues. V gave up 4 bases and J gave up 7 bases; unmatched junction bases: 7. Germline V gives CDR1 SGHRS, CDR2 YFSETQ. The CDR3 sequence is CASSPDQRGGTQYF. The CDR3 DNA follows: TGCGCCAGCAGCCCCGACCAGCGGGGGGGGACCCAGTACTTC.

CDR3 in DNA: TGTGCCAGCAGCCAAGGTAGAGGGGCACAGCCCCAGCATTTT. This codes for CASSQGRGAQPQHF. The chain joins TRBV3-1 to TRBJ1-5, with D possibly matching TRBD1 (5 bases). The CDR3 has 14 amino acids. The germline V gene encodes CDR1 LGHDT and CDR2 YNNKEL (reference sequence). The V and J ends lost 1 base and 7 bases respectively, with 11 bases between them.

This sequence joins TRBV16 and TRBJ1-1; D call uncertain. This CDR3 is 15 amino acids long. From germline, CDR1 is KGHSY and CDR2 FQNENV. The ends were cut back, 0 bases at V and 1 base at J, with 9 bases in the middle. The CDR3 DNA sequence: TGTGCCAGCAGCCAATCGAGGTCGGAGAACACTGAAGCTTTCTTT. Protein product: CASSQSRSENTEAFF. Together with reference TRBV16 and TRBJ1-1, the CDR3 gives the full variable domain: GEEVAQTPKHLVRGEGQKAKLYCAPIKGHSYVFWYQQVLKNEFKFLISFQNENVFDETGMPKERFSAKCLPNSPCSLEIQATKLEDSAVYFCASSQSRSENTEAFFGQGTRLTVV.

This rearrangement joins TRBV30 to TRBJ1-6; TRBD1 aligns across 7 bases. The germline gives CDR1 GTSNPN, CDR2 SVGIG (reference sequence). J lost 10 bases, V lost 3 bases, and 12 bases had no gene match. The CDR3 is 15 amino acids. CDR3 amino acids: CAWSYKDRRGSPLHF. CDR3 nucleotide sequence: TGTGCCTGGAGCTATAAGGACAGGAGGGGCTCACCCCTCCACTTT. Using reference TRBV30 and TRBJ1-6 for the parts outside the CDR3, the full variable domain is SQTIHQWPATLVQPVGSPLSLECTVEGTSNPNLYWYRQAAGRGLQLLFYSVGIGQISSEVPQNLSASRPQDRQFILSSKKLLLSDSGFYLCAWSYKDRRGSPLHFGNGTRLTVT.

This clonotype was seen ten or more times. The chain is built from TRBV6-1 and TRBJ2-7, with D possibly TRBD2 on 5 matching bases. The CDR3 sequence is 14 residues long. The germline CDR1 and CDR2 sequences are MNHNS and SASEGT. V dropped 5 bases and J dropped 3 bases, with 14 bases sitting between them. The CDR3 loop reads CASSPSGIFYEQYF. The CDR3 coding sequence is TGTGCCAGCAGTCCCTCGGGGATTTTCTACGAGCAGTACTTC.

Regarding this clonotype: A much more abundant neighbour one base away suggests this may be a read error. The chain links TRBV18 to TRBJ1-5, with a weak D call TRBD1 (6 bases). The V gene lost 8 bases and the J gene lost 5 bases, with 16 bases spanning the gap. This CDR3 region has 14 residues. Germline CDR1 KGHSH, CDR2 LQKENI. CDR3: CASPQGQVYQPQHF. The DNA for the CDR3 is TGTGCCAGCCCACAGGGACAAGTCTATCAGCCCCAGCATTTT.

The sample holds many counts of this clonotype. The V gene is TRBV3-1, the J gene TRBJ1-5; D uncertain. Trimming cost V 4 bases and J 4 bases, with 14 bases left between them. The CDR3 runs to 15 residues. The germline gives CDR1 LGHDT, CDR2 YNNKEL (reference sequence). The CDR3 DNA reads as TGTGCCAGCAGCCTATCCCCCGCGGGGAATCAGCCCCAGCATTTT. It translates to CASSLSPAGNQPQHF.

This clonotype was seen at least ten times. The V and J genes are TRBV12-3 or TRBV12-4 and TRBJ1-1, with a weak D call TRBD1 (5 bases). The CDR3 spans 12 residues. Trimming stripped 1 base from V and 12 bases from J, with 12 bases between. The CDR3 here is CASSLETAKSFF. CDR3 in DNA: TGTGCCAGCAGTTTAGAGACAGCCAAATCTTTCTTT.

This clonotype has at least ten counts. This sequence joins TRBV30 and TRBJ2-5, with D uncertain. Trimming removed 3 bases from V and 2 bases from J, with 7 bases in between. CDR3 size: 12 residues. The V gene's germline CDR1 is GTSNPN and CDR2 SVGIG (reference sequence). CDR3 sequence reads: CAWSPAQETQYF. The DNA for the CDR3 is TGTGCCTGGAGCCCGGCTCAAGAGACCCAGTACTTC.

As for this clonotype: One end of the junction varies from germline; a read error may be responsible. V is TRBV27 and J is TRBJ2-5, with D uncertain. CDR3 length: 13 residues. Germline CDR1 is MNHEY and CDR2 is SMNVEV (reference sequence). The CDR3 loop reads CASSLSSVGFVNF. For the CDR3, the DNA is TGTGCCAGCAGTTTATCGTCCGTGGGTTTCGTGAACTTC.

CDR3 sequence reads: CASSRLQDNEQFF. For the CDR3, the DNA is TGTGCCAGCTCACGTCTCCAAGACAATGAGCAGTTCTTC. The chain joins TRBV18 to TRBJ2-1; D is unclear. The CDR3 is 13 amino acids. Trimming removed 4 bases from V and 5 bases from J, with 9 bases in between. Germline CDR1 and CDR2: KGHSH and LQKENI.

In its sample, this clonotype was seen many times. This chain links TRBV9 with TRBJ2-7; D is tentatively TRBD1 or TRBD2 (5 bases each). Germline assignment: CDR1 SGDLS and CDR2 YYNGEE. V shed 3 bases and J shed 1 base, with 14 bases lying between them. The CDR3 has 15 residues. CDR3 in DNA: TGTGCCAGCAGCGCCCGAGGGGACGGTTCCTACGAGCAGTACTTC. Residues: CASSARGDGSYEQYF.

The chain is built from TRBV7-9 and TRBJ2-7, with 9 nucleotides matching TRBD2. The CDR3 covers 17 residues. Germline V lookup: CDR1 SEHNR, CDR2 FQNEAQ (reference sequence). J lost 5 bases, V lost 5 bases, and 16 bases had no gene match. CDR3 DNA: TGTGCCAGCAGCCCGGGGGTTGCGGGAGGGTGGATTAACGAGCAGTACTTC. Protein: CASSPGVAGGWINEQYF.

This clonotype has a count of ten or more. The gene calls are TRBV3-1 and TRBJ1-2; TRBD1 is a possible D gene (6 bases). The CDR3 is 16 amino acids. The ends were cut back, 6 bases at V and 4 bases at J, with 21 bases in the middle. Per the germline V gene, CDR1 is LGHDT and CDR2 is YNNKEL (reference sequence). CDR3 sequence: CASSQQRGATGYGYTF. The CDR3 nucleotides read TGTGCCAGCAGTCAACAAAGGGGGGCCACCGGCTATGGCTACACCTTC.

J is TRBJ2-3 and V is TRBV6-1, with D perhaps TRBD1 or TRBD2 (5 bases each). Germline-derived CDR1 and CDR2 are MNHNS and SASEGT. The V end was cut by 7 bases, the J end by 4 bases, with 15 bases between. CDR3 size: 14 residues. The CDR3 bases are TGTGCCAGCACTCTAATGGGGGTCCCAGATACGCAGTATTTT. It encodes CASTLMGVPDTQYF.

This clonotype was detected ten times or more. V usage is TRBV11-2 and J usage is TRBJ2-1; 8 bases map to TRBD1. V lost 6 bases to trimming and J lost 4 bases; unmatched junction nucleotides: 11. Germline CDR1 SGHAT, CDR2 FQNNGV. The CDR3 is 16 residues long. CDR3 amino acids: CASRPGDRLLYNEQFF. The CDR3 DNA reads TGTGCCAGCAGACCGGGGGACAGGCTGCTTTACAATGAGCAGTTCTTC.

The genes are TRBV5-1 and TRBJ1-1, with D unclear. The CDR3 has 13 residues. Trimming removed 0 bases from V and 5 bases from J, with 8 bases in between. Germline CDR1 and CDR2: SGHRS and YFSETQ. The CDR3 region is CASSLVMETEAFF. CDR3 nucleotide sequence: TGCGCCAGCAGCTTGGTTATGGAGACTGAAGCTTTCTTT.

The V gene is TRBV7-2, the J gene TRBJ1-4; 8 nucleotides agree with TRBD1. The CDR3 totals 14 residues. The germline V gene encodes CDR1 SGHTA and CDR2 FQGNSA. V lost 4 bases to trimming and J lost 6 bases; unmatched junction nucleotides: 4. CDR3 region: CASSSDRGDEKLFF. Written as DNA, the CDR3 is TGTGCCAGCAGCTCCGACAGGGGTGATGAAAAACTGTTTTTT.

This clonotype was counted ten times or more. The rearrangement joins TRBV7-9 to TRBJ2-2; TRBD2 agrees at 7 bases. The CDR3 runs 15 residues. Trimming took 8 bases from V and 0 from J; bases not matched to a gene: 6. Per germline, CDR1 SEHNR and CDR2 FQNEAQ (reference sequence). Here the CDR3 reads CASRTGLANTGELFF. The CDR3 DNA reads TGTGCCAGCCGAACTGGACTAGCGAACACCGGGGAGCTGTTTTTT.

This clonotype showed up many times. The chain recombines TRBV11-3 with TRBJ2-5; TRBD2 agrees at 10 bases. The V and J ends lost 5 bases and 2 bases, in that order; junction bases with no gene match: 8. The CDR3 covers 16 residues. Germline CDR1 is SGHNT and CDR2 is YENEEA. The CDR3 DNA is TGTGCCAGCAGCCCGGGAAGCGGGGGGGAACAAGAGACCCAGTACTTC. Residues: CASSPGSGGEQETQYF.

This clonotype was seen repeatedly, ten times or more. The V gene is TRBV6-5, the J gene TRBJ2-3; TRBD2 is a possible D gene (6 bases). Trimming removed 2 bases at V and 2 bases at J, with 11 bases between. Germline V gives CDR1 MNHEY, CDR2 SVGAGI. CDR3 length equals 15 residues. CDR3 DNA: TGTGCCAGCAGTTACCGTAGCGGCTACACAGATACGCAGTATTTT. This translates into CASSYRSGYTDTQYF.

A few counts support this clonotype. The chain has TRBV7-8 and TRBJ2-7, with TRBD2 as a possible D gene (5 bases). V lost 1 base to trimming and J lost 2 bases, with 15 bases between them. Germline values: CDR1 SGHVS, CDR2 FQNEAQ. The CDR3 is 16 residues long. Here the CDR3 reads CASSLESLALPYEQYF. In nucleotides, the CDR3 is TGTGCCAGCAGCTTAGAATCGTTAGCGCTCCCCTACGAGCAGTACTTC. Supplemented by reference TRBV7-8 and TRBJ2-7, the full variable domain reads GAGVSQSPRYKVAKRGQDVALRCDPISGHVSLFWYQQALGQGPEFLTYFQNEAQLDKSGLPSDRFFAERPEGSVSTLKIQRTQQEDSAVYLCASSLESLALPYEQYFGPGTRLTVT.

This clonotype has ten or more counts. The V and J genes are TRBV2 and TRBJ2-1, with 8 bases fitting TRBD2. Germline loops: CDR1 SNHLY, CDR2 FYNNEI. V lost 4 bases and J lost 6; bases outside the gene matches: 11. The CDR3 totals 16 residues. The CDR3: CASSVPERGTGNEQFF. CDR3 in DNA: TGTGCCAGCAGTGTACCTGAGCGGGGGACCGGCAATGAGCAGTTCTTC.